Listed here are 10 T cell receptor beta chains from one sample, sequenced in a study of cytomegalovirus exposure and HLA in healthy donors. Primers included in the PCR were 60 Vbeta and 13 Jbeta primers. Method: immunoSEQ multiplex PCR; TCRdb's copy keeps in-frame clones and lacks some. The table records about 140,000 clones, roughly three quarters of them present only once. Input material: PBMCs. The receptors were sampled from a female donor in good health and CMV-seronegative.

The chain carries TRBV7-2 and TRBJ2-1; TRBD2 matches at 14 bases. After removal of 2 bases from V and 8 bases from J, the junction contained 8 bases not matched to a gene. Germline assignment: CDR1 SGHTA and CDR2 FQGNSA. This CDR3 is 17 amino acids long. The CDR3 here is CASSLYGTSGGVDEQFF. CDR3 nucleotide sequence: TGTGCCAGCAGCTTATATGGGACTAGCGGGGGAGTCGATGAGCAGTTCTTC.

Notes on this clone: Compared with germline, one end of the junction differs, possibly owing to a read error. This rearrangement joins TRBV7-7 to TRBJ2-2; weak D call: TRBD1 (6 bases). From germline, CDR1 is SSHAT and CDR2 FNYEAQ (reference sequence). CDR3 length: 15 residues. The CDR3 nucleotides read TGTGCTAGCAGCTCCCGGACAGAGAACACCGGGGAGCTGTTTTTT. It specifies CASSSRTENTGELFF.

This chain joins TRBV6-6 and TRBJ2-7, with 10 bases lining up with TRBD2. With 5 bases clipped from V and 7 bases from J, the junction kept 8 bases outside the gene matches. The CDR3 is 14 residues long. CDR1 MNHNY and CDR2 SVGAGI come from the germline V gene (reference sequence). CDR3: CASSPSGRANEQYF. The CDR3 DNA follows: TGTGCCAGCAGTCCGAGCGGGAGGGCCAATGAGCAGTACTTC.

This chain joins TRBV27 and TRBJ2-7, with D maybe TRBD1 (5 bases). Looked up from germline, CDR1 is MNHEY and CDR2 is SMNVEV (reference sequence). This CDR3 has 11 amino acids. The V gene lost 6 bases and the J gene lost 5 bases, with 8 bases spanning the gap. CDR3 region: CASRMGHEQYF. CDR3 nucleotides: TGTGCCAGCAGGATGGGGCACGAGCAGTACTTC.

The gene calls are TRBV5-1 and TRBJ2-3; 10 positions agree with TRBD2. Germline CDR1 is SGHRS and CDR2 is YFSETQ. V shed 2 bases, J shed 2 bases, and the junction held 2 bases outside the gene matches. CDR3 length: 15 residues. CDR3 in DNA: TGCGCCAGCAGCTTAAGCGGGAGGGTCACAGATACGCAGTATTTT. Amino acid sequence: CASSLSGRVTDTQYF.

The chain recombines TRBV5-4 with TRBJ2-2; 7 nucleotides agree with TRBD1. The germline CDR1 and CDR2 sequences are SGHNT and YYREEE (reference sequence). V lost 4 bases to trimming and J lost 2 bases; unmatched junction nucleotides: 8. CDR3 length: 16 amino acids. CDR3 DNA: TGTGCCAGCAGCGAGGGACAGCGATTCAACACCGGGGAGCTGTTTTTT. Amino acid sequence: CASSEGQRFNTGELFF.

The gene calls are TRBV19 and TRBJ2-2; TRBD1 agrees at 9 bases. CDR3 size: 13 residues. From germline, CDR1 is LNHDA and CDR2 SQIVND (reference sequence). Losses at the gene ends were 11 bases for V and 4 bases for J; bases not matched to a gene: 5. The chain's CDR3 is CAGGQGGTGELFF. As DNA, the CDR3 is TGTGCCGGGGGACAGGGCGGCACCGGGGAGCTGTTTTTT.

V and J are TRBV9 and TRBJ2-1; perhaps TRBD1 as D (6 bases). This CDR3 is 14 amino acids long. CDR1 SGDLS and CDR2 YYNGEE come from the germline V gene. Between the trimmed V and J ends, which lost 3 bases and 8 bases, there was a span of 15 bases. CDR3 residues: CASSAGQKGDEQFF. Here the CDR3 DNA reads TGTGCCAGCAGCGCGGGACAAAAAGGAGATGAGCAGTTCTTC.

The genes are TRBV4-1 and TRBJ2-2, with 10 bases that match TRBD2. Unmatched junction bases numbered 9, after V lost 5 bases and J lost 6 bases. This CDR3 is built from 16 residues. The germline V gene encodes CDR1 MGHRA and CDR2 YSYEKL. The CDR3 protein is CASSSQAGGPAGELFF. In DNA form, the CDR3 reads TGCGCCAGCAGCTCTCAAGCGGGAGGGCCGGCCGGGGAGCTGTTTTTT.

The chain recombines TRBV2 with TRBJ2-1; tentatively, D is TRBD2 (6 bases). Looked up from germline, CDR1 is SNHLY and CDR2 is FYNNEI. The CDR3 covers 14 residues. Trimming removed 2 bases at V and 9 bases at J, with 14 bases between. The CDR3 coding sequence is TGTGCCAGCAGTGAACTGGGGCTGGAGGGTGAGCAGTTCTTC. Amino acids: CASSELGLEGEQFF.